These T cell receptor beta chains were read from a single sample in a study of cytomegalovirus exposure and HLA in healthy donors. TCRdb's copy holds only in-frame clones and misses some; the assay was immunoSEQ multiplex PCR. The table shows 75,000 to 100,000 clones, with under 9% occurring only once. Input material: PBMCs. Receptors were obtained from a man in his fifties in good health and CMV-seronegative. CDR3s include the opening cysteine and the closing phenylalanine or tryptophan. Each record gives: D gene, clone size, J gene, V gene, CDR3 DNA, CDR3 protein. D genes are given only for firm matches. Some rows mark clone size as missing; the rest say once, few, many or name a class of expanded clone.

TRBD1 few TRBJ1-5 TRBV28 TGTGCCAGCAGTTCCTGGGACAGACTAAATCAGCCCCAGCATTTT CASSSWDRLNQPQHF
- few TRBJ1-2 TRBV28 TGTGCCAGCAGACTCGGGAATCTTAACTATGGCTACACCTTC CASRLGNLNYGYTF
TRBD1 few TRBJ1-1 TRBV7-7 TGTGCTAGCAGCTTCCGAACCGGGACAGGGGCTCCTGAAGCTTTCTTT CASSFRTGTGAPEAFF
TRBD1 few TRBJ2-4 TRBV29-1 TGCAGCATTACAGGGGGTTTAGCCAAAAACATTCAGTACTTC CSITGGLAKNIQYF
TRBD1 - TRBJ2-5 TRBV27 TGTGCCAGCAGTTTATCGACAGGGGGGTTCGAGACCCAGTACTTC CASSLSTGGFETQYF
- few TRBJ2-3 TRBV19 TGTGCCAGTAGTTCTAGGAGGACGGCCCGCACAGATACGCAGTATTTT CASSSRRTARTDTQYF
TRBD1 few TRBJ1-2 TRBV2 TGTGCGGCGGGACAGGGGAACTATGGCTACACCTTC CAAGQGNYGYTF
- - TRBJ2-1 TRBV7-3 TGTGCCAGCAGCGCGCGACAGGCCGGAGGGCAGTTCTTC CASSARQAGGQFF
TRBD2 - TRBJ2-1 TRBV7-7 TGTGCTAGCAGCGAGCGGGAGGGCCCTTACAATGAGCAGTTCTTC CASSEREGPYNEQFF
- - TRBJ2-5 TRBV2 TGTGCCAGCAAAAGAGGGGCAGGTGTTGTGGGGGGGCACCAAGAGACCCAGTACTTC CASKRGAGVVGGHQETQYF
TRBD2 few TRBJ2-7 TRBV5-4 TGTGCCAGCAGCCTTAGCGGGGGCGGGAGTGCCCACGAGCAGTACTTC CASSLSGGGSAHEQYF
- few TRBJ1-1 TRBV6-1 TGTGCCAGCAAGGAGAACAGGGTGAACACTGAAGCTTTCTTT CASKENRVNTEAFF
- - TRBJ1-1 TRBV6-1 TGTGCCAGCAGAGAACAGGGCGACACTGAAGCTTTCTTT CASREQGDTEAFF
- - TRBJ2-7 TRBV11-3 TGTGCCAGCAGCGTTGACAGCCCCCCCGACGAGCAGTACTTC CASSVDSPPDEQYF
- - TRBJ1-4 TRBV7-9 TGTGCCAGCAGCCCCGGGGACACCTCGAATGAAAAACTGTTTTTT CASSPGDTSNEKLFF
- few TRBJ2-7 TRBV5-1 TGCGCCAGCAGCCCCTCCGCGGGGACTTACGAGCAGTCCTTC CASSPSAGTYEQSF
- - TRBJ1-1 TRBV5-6 TGTGCCAGCAGCATAGGGACAATAAACACTGAAGCTTTCTTT CASSIGTINTEAFF
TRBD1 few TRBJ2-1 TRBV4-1 TGCGCCAGCAGCCCAGCCCGGGACAGTAGCGACAATGAGCAGTTCTTC CASSPARDSSDNEQFF
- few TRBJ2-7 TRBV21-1 TGTGCCAGCAGCCGGGACAGGGGACCGGAGCAGTACTTC CASSRDRGPEQYF
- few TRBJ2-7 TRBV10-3 TGTGCCATCAGTGAGTCCCCCAGCTACGAGCAGTACTTC CAISESPSYEQYF
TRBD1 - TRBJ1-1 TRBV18 TGTGCCAGCTCATCTCAGGGGGCCGAAACTGAAGCTTTCTTT CASSSQGAETEAFF
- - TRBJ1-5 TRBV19 TGTGCCAGTAGTATAAATCACAATCAGCCCCAGCATTTT CASSINHNQPQHF
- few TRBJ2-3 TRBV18 TGTGCCAGCTCACCCGGAGACAGTTCTGCTTGGCCGCAGTATTTT CASSPGDSSAWPQYF
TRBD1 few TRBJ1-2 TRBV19 TGTGCCAGCCTTTCCCCGGGACAGGCGTATGGCTACACCTTC CASLSPGQAYGYTF
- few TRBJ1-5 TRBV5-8 TGTGCCAGCAGCAGCGGGTTGGGCAGCAATCAGCCCCAGCATTTT CASSSGLGSNQPQHF
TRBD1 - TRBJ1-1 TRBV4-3 TGCGCCAGCAGCCAGGGGGTCAGGGGGCGTGAGAACACTGAAGCTTTCTTT CASSQGVRGRENTEAFF
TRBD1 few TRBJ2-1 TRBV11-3 TGTGCCAGCAGCTCGGGGGACAGGGATTACAATGAGCAGTTCTTC CASSSGDRDYNEQFF
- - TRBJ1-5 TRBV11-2 TGTGCCAGCAGCTTAGAAGGGGATCAGCCCCAGCATTTT CASSLEGDQPQHF
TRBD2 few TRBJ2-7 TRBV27 TGTGCCACCAGAACTAGCGGGGGGCCTCTGCGATCCTACGAGCAGTACTTC CATRTSGGPLRSYEQYF
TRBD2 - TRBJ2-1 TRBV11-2 TGTGCCAGCAGCTTAGGGTCTAGCGGGTACAATGAGCAGTTCTTC CASSLGSSGYNEQFF
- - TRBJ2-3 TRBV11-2 TGTGCCAGCAGCTTCCCCGCTAGCACTACGCAGTATTTT CASSFPASTTQYF
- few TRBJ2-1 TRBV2 TGTGCCAGCGAGCAGGGGGGCATCCCGCACAATGAGCAGTTCTTC CASEQGGIPHNEQFF
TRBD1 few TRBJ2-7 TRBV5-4 TGTGCCAGCAGCCCCACAGGGGGCTACGAGCAGTACTTC CASSPTGGYEQYF
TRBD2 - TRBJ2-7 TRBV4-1 TGCGCCAGCAGCCCCACTCCCCGTACAGCGGGAGGGCCCTACGAGCAGTACTTC CASSPTPRTAGGPYEQYF
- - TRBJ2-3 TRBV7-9 TGTGCCAGCTCCATACGGGAGATCGGCACAGATACGCAGTATTTT CASSIREIGTDTQYF
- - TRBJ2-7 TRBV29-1 TGCAGCGTTGGGTCAGACTCCTACGAGCAGTACTTC CSVGSDSYEQYF
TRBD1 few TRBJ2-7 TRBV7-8 TGTGCCAGCAGTTTAGGCCACAGGGGCTACGAGCAGTACTTC CASSLGHRGYEQYF
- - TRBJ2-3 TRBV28 TGTGCCAGCAGTTCTACAGATACGCAGTATTTT CASSSTDTQYF
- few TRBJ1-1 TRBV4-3 TGCGCCAGCAGCCAAGAGGGAGTGGCTCCTCGTGCTTTCTTT CASSQEGVAPRAFF
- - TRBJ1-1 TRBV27 TGTGCCAGCCGACCCACCTCGGACTACCACCCTGAAGCTTTCTTT CASRPTSDYHPEAFF
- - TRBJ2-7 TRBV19 TGTGCCAGTAGCCGAGGCCCTTTGGGGAGGCAGTACTTC CASSRGPLGRQYF
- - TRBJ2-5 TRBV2 TGTGCCAGCTCTCTTCAGCGATCAGAGACCCAGTACTTC CASSLQRSETQYF
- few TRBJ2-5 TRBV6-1 TGTGCCAGCAGTTTAGCGGCCCTCCAAGAGACCCAGTACTTC CASSLAALQETQYF
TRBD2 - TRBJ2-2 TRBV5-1 TGCGCCAGCAGCTTGTTGACTAGCGGGGGGGCCGGGGACACCGGGGAGCTGTTTTTT CASSLLTSGGAGDTGELFF
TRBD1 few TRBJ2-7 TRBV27 TGTGCCAGCAGTAATCGCCTTTCCGACAGGGGAATTCACGAGCAGTACTTC CASSNRLSDRGIHEQYF
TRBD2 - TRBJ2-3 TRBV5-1 TGCGCCAGCAGCTTGGGACTAGCGGGGGCTTCTAGCACAGATACGCAGTATTTT CASSLGLAGASSTDTQYF